Presented here are 27 T cell receptor beta chains from one specimen sequenced in a study of T cells in Graves' hyperthyroidism and ophthalmopathy. Template material for amplifying TCR beta CDR3 regions consisted of RNA transcripts. The HTBI set primed first-round TCR CDR3 RT-PCR. TCRdb analysed the multiplex PCR reads with MiXCR anew, one entry per CDR3 protein. The sample lists hundreds of thousands of distinct CDR3 sequences, approximately 40% seen once, with roughly 31% in the top ten. Sequencing was carried out using blood. These receptors were taken from a woman aged 40 to 50 with Graves' hyperthyroidism.

This chain uses TRBV12-3 or TRBV12-4 with TRBJ2-2; unclear D gene. Trimming left V 5 bases short and J 4 bases short, with 17 bases between. The CDR3 has 16 amino acids. In DNA form, the CDR3 reads TGTGCCAGCAGTCCATACGCTCCGATCGGCACCGGGGAGCTGTTTTTT. The encoded protein is CASSPYAPIGTGELFF.

This clonotype was seen a handful of times. J is TRBJ1-1 and V is TRBV29-1, with 7 bases identical to TRBD1. This CDR3 has 16 residues. CDR1 SQVTM and CDR2 ANQGSEA come from the germline V gene. V gave up 4 bases and J gave up 8 bases; unmatched junction bases: 19. Here the CDR3 reads CSVGGKGDRAEWEAFF. CDR3 nucleotides: TGCAGCGTTGGCGGAAAAGGAGACAGGGCTGAATGGGAAGCTTTCTTT.

J is TRBJ2-2 and V is TRBV7-6, with D tentatively TRBD2 (6 bases). V lost 2 bases and J 4 bases, leaving 11 bases between the germline ends. This CDR3 has 15 residues. Germline V gene lookup returns CDR1 SGHVS and CDR2 FNYEAQ. The CDR3 DNA follows: TGTGCCAGCAGCTTATTTGAAGCGGGCACCGGGGAGCTGTTTTTT. Amino acid sequence: CASSLFEAGTGELFF. Full variable domain (missing parts from reference TRBV7-6 and TRBJ2-2): GAGVSQSPRYKVTKRGQDVALRCDPISGHVSLYWYRQALGQGPEFLTYFNYEAQQDKSGLPNDRFSAERPEGSISTLTIQRTEQRDSAMYRCASSLFEAGTGELFFGEGSRLTVL.

This clonotype was counted many times. CDR3: CASTQQVANYGYTF. The DNA for the CDR3 is TGTGCCAGCACGCAACAGGTAGCTAACTATGGCTACACCTTC. The chain joins TRBV6-6 to TRBJ1-2; TRBD1 is a possible D gene (5 bases). The CDR3 consists of 14 residues. The germline gives CDR1 MNHNY, CDR2 SVGAGI (reference sequence). The V end was cut by 7 bases, the J end by 0 bases, with 12 bases between.

The table lists this clonotype with many counts. CDR3 DNA sequence: TGTGCCAGCAGCCCCGGACAGGGCCAGAACACTGAAGCTTTCTTT. This encodes CASSPGQGQNTEAFF. The chain joins TRBV11-3 to TRBJ1-1; TRBD1 matches 8 bases. V lost 5 bases to trimming and J lost 1 base; unmatched junction nucleotides: 6. Germline assignment: CDR1 SGHNT and CDR2 YENEEA. The CDR3 is 15 residues long.

This clonotype was picked up many times. V gene TRBV7-2 combines with J gene TRBJ2-7; no reliable D call. Trimming pared 1 base from V and 5 bases from J, leaving 3 bases between. Germline V gives CDR1 SGHTA, CDR2 FQGNSA. CDR3 size: 11 residues. CDR3 amino acids: CASSLGDEQYF. Written as DNA, the CDR3 is TGTGCCAGCAGCTTAGGGGACGAGCAGTACTTC.

This clonotype was recorded a few times. V is TRBV5-8 and J is TRBJ1-2; D is uncertain. V was pared by 4 bases and J by 8 bases, with 15 bases between. The CDR3 extends over 13 amino acids. CDR1 SGHTS and CDR2 YDEGEE come from the germline V gene. CDR3 sequence: CASSHGYSLGYTF. Written as DNA, the CDR3 is TGTGCCAGCAGCCATGGCTATTCTCTCGGCTACACCTTC. The variable domain in full, with the rest retrieved from reference TRBV5-8 and TRBJ1-2, is EAGVTQSPTHLIKTRGQQATLRCSPISGHTSVYWYQQALGLGLQFLLWYDEGEERNRGNFPPRFSGRQFPNYSSELNVNALELEDSALYLCASSHGYSLGYTFGSGTRLTVV.

This clonotype was detected a few times. The chain recombines TRBV7-6 with TRBJ2-7, with 10 bases identical to TRBD2. Germline trimming cut 1 base from V and 6 bases from J; bases unmatched to any gene: 3. CDR1 and CDR2 from the germline V gene are SGHVS and FNYEAQ. The CDR3 spans 14 residues. CDR3: CASSLEAGGPEQYF. The CDR3 nucleotides read TGTGCCAGCAGCTTAGAAGCGGGGGGGCCCGAGCAGTACTTC.

This chain joins TRBV7-2 and TRBJ1-1, with no clear D. The V and J ends lost 4 bases and 7 bases respectively, with 10 bases between them. Germline CDR1 is SGHTA and CDR2 is FQGNSA. This CDR3 region has 12 residues. As DNA, the CDR3 is TGTGCCAGCAGCTACCGTTGGGGTGAAGCTTTCTTT. It yields the protein CASSYRWGEAFF.

This clonotype was seen ten or more times. This chain joins TRBV7-2 and TRBJ1-4; D remains unclear. CDR1 is SGHTA and CDR2 is FQGNSA in the germline V gene. The CDR3 loop spans 15 amino acids. V lost 10 bases and J lost 7, with 22 bases in between. The chain's CDR3 is CATAASAGRSEKLFF. CDR3 DNA sequence: TGTGCCACAGCAGCCTCGGCGGGGAGGAGTGAAAAACTGTTTTTT.

The V call is TRBV27, the J call TRBJ1-5; D perhaps matches TRBD1 (5 bases). Germline V gene lookup returns CDR1 MNHEY and CDR2 SMNVEV (reference sequence). V was trimmed by 6 bases and J by 1 base, leaving 16 bases between them. The CDR3 extends over 16 amino acids. CDR3 DNA sequence: TGTGCCAGCAGATTGCTCGGGGCTTCGAGCAATCAGCCCCAGCATTTT. It yields the protein CASRLLGASSNQPQHF.

V is TRBV7-9 and J is TRBJ1-1; the D is unclear. V was pared by 6 bases and J by 1 base, with 9 bases between. Germline V gene data show CDR1 as SEHNR and CDR2 as FQNEAQ (reference sequence). The CDR3 contains 13 residues. The CDR3 protein is CASSLFPNTEAFF. The CDR3 DNA sequence: TGTGCCAGCAGTTTATTTCCGAACACTGAAGCTTTCTTT.

This clonotype has a single count. V is TRBV10-2 and J is TRBJ2-2, with 9 bases matching TRBD1. V lost 0 bases, J lost 7 bases, and 3 bases stayed unmatched. Germline V gene sequence: CDR1 WSHSY, CDR2 SAAADI. CDR3 size: 15 residues. The chain's CDR3 is CASSESGDRDGELFF. The CDR3 DNA reads TGCGCCAGCAGTGAGTCGGGGGACAGGGACGGGGAGCTGTTTTTT.

Of note for this clonotype: It may be a read error: a sequence one base away is much more abundant. This CDR3 is missing its conserved last phenylalanine or tryptophan, likely due to a read error. The chain is built from TRBV6-1 and TRBJ2-2, with TRBD1 matching 7 bases. The CDR3 has 14 residues. CDR1 is MNHNS and CDR2 is SASEGT in the germline V gene. V was pared by 8 bases and J by 1 base, with 4 bases of the junction left unmatched. The CDR3 here is CASSGQMNTGELFL. The CDR3 bases are TGTGCCAGCTCGGGACAGATGAACACCGGGGAGCTGTTTCTT.

This clonotype came up a few times. This rearrangement joins TRBV7-9 to TRBJ1-1; possible D gene TRBD1, 5 bases. Trimming pared 0 bases from V and 2 bases from J, leaving 13 bases between. This CDR3 contains 16 residues. Germline V gene data show CDR1 as SEHNR and CDR2 as FQNEAQ (reference sequence). The CDR3 loop is CASSLARGIRNTEAFF. The CDR3 DNA reads TGTGCCAGCAGCTTAGCCCGGGGCATACGTAACACTGAAGCTTTCTTT.

This clonotype came up many times. The rearrangement links TRBV19 to TRBJ1-1, with D possibly being TRBD1 (6 bases). Germline-derived CDR1 and CDR2 are LNHDA and SQIVND (reference sequence). CDR3 length equals 15 residues. Trimming cost V 5 bases and J 2 bases, with 15 bases left between them. CDR3 DNA sequence: TGTGCCAGTAGTGCTCTTAGGACAGTAAACACTGAAGCTTTCTTT. Its protein product is CASSALRTVNTEAFF.

The table lists this clonotype with a few counts. The chain couples TRBV12-3 or TRBV12-4 to TRBJ1-1; D ambiguous. V was clipped by 3 bases and J by 3 bases, with 8 bases between them. The CDR3 contains 13 residues. The CDR3 spells CASSFRVDTEAFF. DNA of the CDR3: TGTGCCAGCAGTTTTCGGGTGGACACTGAAGCTTTCTTT.

The table lists this clonotype with many counts. The chain recombines TRBV19 with TRBJ2-7; D is possibly TRBD2 (6 bases). The CDR3 is made up of 15 amino acids. CDR1 and CDR2 from the germline V gene are LNHDA and SQIVND (reference sequence). V was pared by 5 bases and J by 4 bases, with 18 bases between. DNA for the CDR3: TGTGCCAGTAGTGTGATCCGGGACGGGGGATACGAGCAGTACTTC. Translation gives CASSVIRDGGYEQYF.

The count of this clonotype is one. A much larger clone differs by one base, so this may be a read error. The chain carries TRBV7-3 and TRBJ2-5; 8 bases align to TRBD2. Trimming removed 8 bases from V and 1 base from J; junction bases left unmatched: 9. This CDR3 comprises 15 residues. Germline V gene lookup returns CDR1 SGHTA and CDR2 FQGTGA. Here the CDR3 reads CASGSTSGLQETQYF. The CDR3 nucleotides are TGTGCCAGCGGCTCTACTAGCGGCCTCCAAGAGACCCAGTACTTC.

This rearrangement joins TRBV2 to TRBJ1-2; D ambiguous. CDR1 is SNHLY, CDR2 FYNNEI, per germline. This CDR3 is 14 amino acids long. Trimming stripped 8 bases from V and 6 bases from J, with 19 bases between. CDR3 sequence: CASSPTGVWDGYTF. Written as DNA, the CDR3 is TGTGCCAGCTCACCAACGGGCGTCTGGGATGGCTACACCTTC.

The V gene is TRBV6-2 or TRBV6-3, the J gene TRBJ1-2; possible D gene TRBD1, 5 bases. Germline V gene sequence: CDR1 MNHEY, CDR2 SVGEGT. The length of the CDR3 is 15 residues. The V and J ends lost 6 bases and 4 bases respectively, with 18 bases between them. DNA of the CDR3: TGTGCCAGCAGCGACTTGGGGGGGGATTCCTATGGCTACACCTTC. This sequence encodes CASSDLGGDSYGYTF.

Notes on this clonotype: This may be a read error, as it is one base from a much larger clone. The V call is TRBV20-1, the J call TRBJ1-2; TRBD1 matches at 7 bases. Germline CDR1 is DFQATT and CDR2 is SNEGSKA (reference sequence). V dropped 5 bases and J dropped 4; count of bases not matched to a gene: 10. This CDR3 comprises 14 residues. The CDR3 loop reads CSAGQDRAIYGYTF. As DNA, the CDR3 is TGCAGTGCTGGCCAAGACAGGGCTATCTATGGCTACACCTTC.

As for this clonotype: Relative to the germline gene, one junction end is altered; a read error may explain this. The V gene is TRBV7-2, the J gene TRBJ2-5, with 11 nucleotides matching TRBD2. The length of the CDR3 is 15 residues. Germline CDR1 and CDR2: SGHTA and FQGNSA. The CDR3 sequence: CASSPGLAGQEAQYF. The CDR3, as DNA: TGTGCCAGCAGCCCAGGACTAGCGGGCCAAGAGGCCCAGTACTTC.

Many counts were recorded for this clonotype. The chain uses TRBV7-2 and TRBJ2-7; D is undetermined. This CDR3 contains 12 residues. V dropped 1 base and J dropped 9 bases, with 10 bases sitting between them. CDR1 SGHTA and CDR2 FQGNSA come from the germline V gene. This CDR3 is CASSLGAAGQYF. Here the CDR3 DNA reads TGTGCCAGCAGCTTAGGTGCGGCTGGGCAGTACTTC.

This clonotype was detected once. The chain combines TRBV20-1 with TRBJ1-2, with D possibly TRBD1 on 5 matching bases. The V and J ends lost 4 bases and 6 bases respectively, with 12 bases between them. The CDR3 spans 12 residues. Per the germline V gene, CDR1 is DFQATT and CDR2 is SNEGSKA (reference sequence). In DNA form, the CDR3 reads TGCAGTGCTATGGGGCTAGCGGATGGCTACACCTTC. This translates into CSAMGLADGYTF.

This clonotype was recorded a few times. The chain couples TRBV20-1 to TRBJ1-2; D uncertain. CDR3 length: 14 residues. Germline loops: CDR1 DFQATT, CDR2 SNEGSKA (reference sequence). V lost 4 bases to trimming and J lost 6 bases, with 18 bases between them. The CDR3 here is CSAIVLVTPHGYTF. Written as DNA, the CDR3 is TGCAGTGCTATTGTTTTGGTGACACCCCATGGCTACACCTTC.

This clonotype has at least ten counts. The gene calls are TRBV29-1 and TRBJ1-1, with D unclear. CDR3 length equals 11 residues. V lost 3 bases and J 3 bases, leaving 5 bases between the germline ends. Germline V gene sequence: CDR1 SQVTM, CDR2 ANQGSEA. The CDR3 nucleotides are TGCAGCGTTGAGCTCCACACTGAAGCTTTCTTT. Translating gives CSVELHTEAFF.